A single sample is the source of the 2 T cell receptor beta chains below, sequenced in a study of human T cells and chemical hapten exposure. Time point reported: patch test 1, 2 weeks after DPC sensitization. Treatment: therapeutic diphenylcyclopropenone sensitization with weekly scalp DPC. TCRdb passed the RACE reads through MiXCR, listing each CDR3 protein once. Among around 110,000 distinct CDR3 sequences listed, around 10% were seen once. The input for sequencing was whole blood, taken in connection with sensitization to the hapten diphenylcyclopropenone (DPC). The source is a woman in her 50s with alopecia areata. Some clones in this sample may be carry-over from other donors' samples.

There are many counts of this clonotype. The chain carries TRBV6-5 and TRBJ2-1; 8 bases match TRBD2. The CDR3 is 15 amino acids. The V and J ends lost 6 bases and 4 bases, in that order; junction bases with no gene match: 8. Germline loops: CDR1 MNHEY, CDR2 SVGAGI. CDR3 bases: TGTGCCAGCAGGCCCGTCGGCGGGGGGTACAATGAGCAGTTCTTC. It yields the protein CASRPVGGGYNEQFF.

CDR3 loop: CASRFAGTGNTIYF. The CDR3 DNA sequence: TGTGCCAGCAGGTTCGCAGGGACTGGAAACACCATATATTTT. This chain links TRBV6-5 with TRBJ1-3, with D maybe TRBD1 (5 bases). Germline V gene sequence: CDR1 MNHEY, CDR2 SVGAGI. CDR3 size: 14 residues. V gave up 6 bases and J gave up 2 bases, with 11 bases separating them.